The T cell receptor (beta chain) under discussion was sequenced for a study of blood T cell repertoires in COVID-19. Study in general: Collection of acute and convalescent COVID-19 samples took place in the United States, Italy and Spain. PBMCs, B-cell-depleted T cells, or T cells were the source of the cDNA or gDNA that made up the material.

Sequencing was performed with immunoSEQ multiplex PCR; in TCRdb, only in-frame clones are kept and a portion is missing. The data contain roughly 120,000 clones, around 84% of them singletons. Deletions cut 7 bases from V and 1 base from J, with 10 bases between. In germline, CDR1 is LNHDA, CDR2 SQIVND (reference sequence). This CDR3 has 14 residues. Sequenced input: peripheral blood. The source is a man aged 35 to 55 with acute or convalescent COVID-19. This chain connects TRBV19 to TRBJ1-4; maybe TRBD1 (6 bases). CDR3 sequence (DNA): TGTGCCAGTACGAAGACAGGAACTAATGAAAAACTGTTTTTT. Amino acid sequence: CASTKTGTNEKLFF.